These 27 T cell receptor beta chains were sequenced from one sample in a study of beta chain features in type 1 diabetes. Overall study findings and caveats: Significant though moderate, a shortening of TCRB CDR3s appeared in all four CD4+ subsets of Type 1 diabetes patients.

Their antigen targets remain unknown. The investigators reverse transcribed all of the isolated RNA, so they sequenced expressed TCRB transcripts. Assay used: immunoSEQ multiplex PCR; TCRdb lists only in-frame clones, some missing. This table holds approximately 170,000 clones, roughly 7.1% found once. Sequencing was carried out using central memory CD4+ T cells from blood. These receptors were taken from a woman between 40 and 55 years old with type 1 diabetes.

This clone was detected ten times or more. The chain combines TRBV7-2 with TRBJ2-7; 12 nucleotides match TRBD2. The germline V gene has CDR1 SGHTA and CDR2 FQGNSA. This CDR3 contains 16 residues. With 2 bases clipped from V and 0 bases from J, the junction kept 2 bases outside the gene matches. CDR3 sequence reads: CASSLRTSGNSYEQYF. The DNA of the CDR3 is TGTGCCAGCAGCTTACGGACTAGCGGGAACTCCTACGAGCAGTACTTC.

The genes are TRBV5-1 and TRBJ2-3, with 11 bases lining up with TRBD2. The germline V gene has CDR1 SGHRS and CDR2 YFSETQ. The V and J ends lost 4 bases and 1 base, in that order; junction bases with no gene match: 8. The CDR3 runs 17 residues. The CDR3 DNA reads TGCGCCAGCAGCCCCCTCCTGACTAGCGGGGGCACAGATACGCAGTATTTT. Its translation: CASSPLLTSGGTDTQYF.

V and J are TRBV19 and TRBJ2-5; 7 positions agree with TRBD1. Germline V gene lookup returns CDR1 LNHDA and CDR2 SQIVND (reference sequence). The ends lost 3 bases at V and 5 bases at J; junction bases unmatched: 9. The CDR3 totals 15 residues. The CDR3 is CASSIPSTGRETQYF. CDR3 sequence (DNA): TGTGCCAGTAGTATCCCTTCGACAGGGCGGGAGACCCAGTACTTC.

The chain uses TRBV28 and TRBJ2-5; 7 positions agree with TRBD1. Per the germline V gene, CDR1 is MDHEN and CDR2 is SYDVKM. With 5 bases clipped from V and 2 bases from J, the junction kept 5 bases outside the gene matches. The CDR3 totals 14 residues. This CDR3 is CASSLPTGQETQYF. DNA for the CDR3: TGTGCCAGCAGTCTACCGACAGGGCAAGAGACCCAGTACTTC.

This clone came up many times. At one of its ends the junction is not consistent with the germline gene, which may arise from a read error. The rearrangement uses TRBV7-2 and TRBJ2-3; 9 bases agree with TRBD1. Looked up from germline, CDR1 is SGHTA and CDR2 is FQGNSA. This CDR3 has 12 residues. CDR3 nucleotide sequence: TGTGCCAGCAGCTTGGACAGGGGTCCGAACTTTTTT. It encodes CASSLDRGPNFF.

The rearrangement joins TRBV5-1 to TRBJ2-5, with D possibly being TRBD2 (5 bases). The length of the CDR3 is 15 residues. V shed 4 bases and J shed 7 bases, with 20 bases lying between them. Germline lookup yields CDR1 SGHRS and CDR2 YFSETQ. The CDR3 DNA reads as TGCGCCAGCAGCACCGCTTCGGCTAGCTCGGGGACCCAGTACTTC. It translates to CASSTASASSGTQYF. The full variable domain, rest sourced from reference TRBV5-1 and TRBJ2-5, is KAGVTQTPRYLIKTRGQQVTLSCSPISGHRSVSWYQQTPGQGLQFLFEYFSETQRNKGNFPGRFSGRQFSNSRSEMNVSTLELGDSALYLCASSTASASSGTQYFGPGTRLLVL.

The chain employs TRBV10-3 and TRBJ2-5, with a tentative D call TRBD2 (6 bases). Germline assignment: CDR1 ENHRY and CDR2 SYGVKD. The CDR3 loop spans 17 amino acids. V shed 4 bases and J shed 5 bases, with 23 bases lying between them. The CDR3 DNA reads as TGTGCCATCAGTGGAACCCCCCAGGAGGGAGGCGGGGAGACCCAGTACTTC. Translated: CAISGTPQEGGGETQYF.

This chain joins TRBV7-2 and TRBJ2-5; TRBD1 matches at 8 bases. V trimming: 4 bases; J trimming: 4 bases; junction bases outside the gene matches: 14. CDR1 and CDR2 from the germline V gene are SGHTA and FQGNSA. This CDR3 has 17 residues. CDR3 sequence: CASSSPQNPGTGETQYF. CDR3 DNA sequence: TGTGCCAGCAGCTCGCCCCAGAACCCCGGGACAGGAGAGACCCAGTACTTC.

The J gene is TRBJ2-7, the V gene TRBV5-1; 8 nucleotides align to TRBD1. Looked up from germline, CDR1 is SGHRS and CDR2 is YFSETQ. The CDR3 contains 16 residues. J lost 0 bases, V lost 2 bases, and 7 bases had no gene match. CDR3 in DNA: TGCGCCAGCAGCTTCAGGGGGCCGACTACCTCCTACGAGCAGTACTTC. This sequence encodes CASSFRGPTTSYEQYF.

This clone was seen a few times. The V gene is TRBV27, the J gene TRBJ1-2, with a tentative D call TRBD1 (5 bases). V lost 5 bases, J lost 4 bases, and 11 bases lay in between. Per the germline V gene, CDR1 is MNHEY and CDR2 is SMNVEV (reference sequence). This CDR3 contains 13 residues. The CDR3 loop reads CASSDGARYGYTF. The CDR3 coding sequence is TGTGCCAGCAGTGATGGGGCCCGCTATGGCTACACCTTC.

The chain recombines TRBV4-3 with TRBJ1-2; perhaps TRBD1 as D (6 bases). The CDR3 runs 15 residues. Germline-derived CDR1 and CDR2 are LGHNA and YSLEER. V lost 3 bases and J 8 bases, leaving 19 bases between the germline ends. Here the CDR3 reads CASSQLSGTLGGYTF. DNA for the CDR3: TGCGCCAGCAGCCAGCTCTCCGGGACATTGGGGGGCTACACCTTC.

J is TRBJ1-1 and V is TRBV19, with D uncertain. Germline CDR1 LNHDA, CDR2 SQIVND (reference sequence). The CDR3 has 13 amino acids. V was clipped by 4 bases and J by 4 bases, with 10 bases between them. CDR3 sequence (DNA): TGTGCCAGTAGTAAACCCCCCGGCACTGAAGCTTTCTTT. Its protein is CASSKPPGTEAFF. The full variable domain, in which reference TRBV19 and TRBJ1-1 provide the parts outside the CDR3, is DGGITQSPKYLFRKEGQNVTLSCEQNLNHDAMYWYRQDPGQGLRLIYYSQIVNDFQKGDIAEGYSVSREKKESFPLTVTSAQKNPTAFYLCASSKPPGTEAFFGQGTRLTVV.

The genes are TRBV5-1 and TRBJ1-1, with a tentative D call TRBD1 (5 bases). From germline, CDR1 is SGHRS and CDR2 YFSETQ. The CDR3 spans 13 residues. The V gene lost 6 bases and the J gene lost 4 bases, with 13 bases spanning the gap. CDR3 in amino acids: CASKRGGGTEAFF. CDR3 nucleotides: TGCGCCAGCAAGAGGGGCGGGGGCACTGAAGCTTTCTTT.

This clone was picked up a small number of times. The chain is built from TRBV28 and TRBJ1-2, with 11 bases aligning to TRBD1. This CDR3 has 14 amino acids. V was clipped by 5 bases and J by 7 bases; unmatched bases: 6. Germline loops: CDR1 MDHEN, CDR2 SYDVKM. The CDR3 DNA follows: TGTGCCAGCAGTGACGCCGGGACAGGGGGTGGCTACACCTTC. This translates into CASSDAGTGGGYTF.

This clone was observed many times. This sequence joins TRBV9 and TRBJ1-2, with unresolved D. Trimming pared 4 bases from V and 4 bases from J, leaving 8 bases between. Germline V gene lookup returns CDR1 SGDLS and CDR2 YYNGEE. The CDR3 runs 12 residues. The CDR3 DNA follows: TGTGCCAGCAGCTCAGTTGTCTATGGCTACACCTTC. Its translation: CASSSVVYGYTF.

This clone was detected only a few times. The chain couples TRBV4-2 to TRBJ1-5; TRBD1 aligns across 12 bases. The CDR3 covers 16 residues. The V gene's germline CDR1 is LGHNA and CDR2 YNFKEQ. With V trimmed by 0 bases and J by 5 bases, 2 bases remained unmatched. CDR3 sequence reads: CASSQDGTGGHQPQHF. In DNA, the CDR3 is TGTGCCAGCAGCCAAGATGGGACAGGGGGCCATCAGCCCCAGCATTTT.

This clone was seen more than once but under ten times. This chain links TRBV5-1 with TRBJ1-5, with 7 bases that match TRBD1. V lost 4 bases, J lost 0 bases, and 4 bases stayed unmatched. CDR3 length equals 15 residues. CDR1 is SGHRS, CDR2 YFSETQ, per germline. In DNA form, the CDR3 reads TGCGCCAGCAGCCTACAGGGGAATAGCAATCAGCCCCAGCATTTT. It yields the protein CASSLQGNSNQPQHF.

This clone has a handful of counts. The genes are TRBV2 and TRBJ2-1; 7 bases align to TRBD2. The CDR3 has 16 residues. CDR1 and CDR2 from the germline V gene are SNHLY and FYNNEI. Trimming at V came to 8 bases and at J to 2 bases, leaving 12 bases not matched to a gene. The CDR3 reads CASEVGVGGAYNEQFF. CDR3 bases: TGTGCCAGCGAAGTCGGGGTGGGAGGGGCCTACAATGAGCAGTTCTTC.

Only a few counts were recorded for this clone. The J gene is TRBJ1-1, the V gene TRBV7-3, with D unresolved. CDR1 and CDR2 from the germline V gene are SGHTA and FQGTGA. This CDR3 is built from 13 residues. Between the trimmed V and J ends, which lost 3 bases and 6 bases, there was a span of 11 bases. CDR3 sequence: CASSFLGAPEAFF. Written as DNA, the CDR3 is TGTGCCAGCAGCTTTCTGGGCGCCCCTGAAGCTTTCTTT.

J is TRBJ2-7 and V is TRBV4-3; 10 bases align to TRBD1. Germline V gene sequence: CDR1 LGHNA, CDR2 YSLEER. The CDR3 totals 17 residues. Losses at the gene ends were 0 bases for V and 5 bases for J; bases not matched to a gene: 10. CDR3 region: CASSQERGGQGIDEQYF. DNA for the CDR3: TGCGCCAGCAGCCAAGAAAGGGGGGGACAGGGGATCGACGAGCAGTACTTC.

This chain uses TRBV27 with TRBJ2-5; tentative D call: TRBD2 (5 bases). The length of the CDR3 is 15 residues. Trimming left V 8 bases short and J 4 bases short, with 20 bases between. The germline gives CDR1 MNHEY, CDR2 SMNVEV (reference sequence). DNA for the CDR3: TGTGCCAGCCTCCGATCCCCCGGGGAGCTAGAGACCCAGTACTTC. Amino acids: CASLRSPGELETQYF.

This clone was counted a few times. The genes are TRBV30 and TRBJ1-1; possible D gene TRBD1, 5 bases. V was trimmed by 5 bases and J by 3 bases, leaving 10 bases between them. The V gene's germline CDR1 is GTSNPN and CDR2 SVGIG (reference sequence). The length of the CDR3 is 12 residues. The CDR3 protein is CAWGRDDTEAFF. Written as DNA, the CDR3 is TGTGCCTGGGGCAGGGATGACACTGAAGCTTTCTTT.

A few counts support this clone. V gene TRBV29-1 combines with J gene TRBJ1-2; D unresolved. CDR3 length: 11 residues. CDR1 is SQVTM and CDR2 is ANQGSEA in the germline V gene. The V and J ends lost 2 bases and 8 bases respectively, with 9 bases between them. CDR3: CSVEQVRGYTF. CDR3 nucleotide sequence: TGCAGCGTTGAACAGGTCAGAGGCTACACCTTC.

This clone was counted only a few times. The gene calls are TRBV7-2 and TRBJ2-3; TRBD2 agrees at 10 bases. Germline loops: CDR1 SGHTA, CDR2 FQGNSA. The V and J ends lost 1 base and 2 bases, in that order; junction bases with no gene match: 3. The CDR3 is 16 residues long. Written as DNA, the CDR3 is TGTGCCAGCAGCTTAGTAGCGGGAGGAGCCACAGATACGCAGTATTTT. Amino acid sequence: CASSLVAGGATDTQYF.

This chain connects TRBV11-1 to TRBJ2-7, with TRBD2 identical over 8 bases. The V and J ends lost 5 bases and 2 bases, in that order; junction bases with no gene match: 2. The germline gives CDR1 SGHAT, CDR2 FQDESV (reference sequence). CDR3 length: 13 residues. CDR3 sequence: CASSPGLAYEQYF. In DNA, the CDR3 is TGTGCCAGCAGCCCGGGACTAGCCTACGAGCAGTACTTC.

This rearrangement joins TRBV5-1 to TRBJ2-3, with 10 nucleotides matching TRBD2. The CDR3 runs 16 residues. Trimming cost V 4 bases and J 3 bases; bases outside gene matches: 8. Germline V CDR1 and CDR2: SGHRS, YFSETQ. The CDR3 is CASSIRIAGGTDTQYF. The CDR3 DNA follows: TGCGCCAGCAGCATTAGAATAGCGGGGGGTACAGATACGCAGTATTTT. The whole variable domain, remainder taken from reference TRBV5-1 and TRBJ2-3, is KAGVTQTPRYLIKTRGQQVTLSCSPISGHRSVSWYQQTPGQGLQFLFEYFSETQRNKGNFPGRFSGRQFSNSRSEMNVSTLELGDSALYLCASSIRIAGGTDTQYFGPGTRLTVL.

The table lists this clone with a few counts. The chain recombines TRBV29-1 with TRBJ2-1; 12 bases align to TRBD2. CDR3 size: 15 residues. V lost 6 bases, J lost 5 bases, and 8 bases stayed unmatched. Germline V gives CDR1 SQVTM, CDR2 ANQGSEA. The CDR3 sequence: CSVVLLAGGDNEQFF. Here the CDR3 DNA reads TGCAGCGTCGTTCTACTAGCGGGAGGAGACAATGAGCAGTTCTTC.